This TCR beta chain originates from a study of CD8 T cells in ankylosing spondylitis. The junction had 7 bases not matched to a gene; V was cut back by 3 bases and J by 1 base. This CDR3 is built from 17 residues. Germline loops: CDR1 KGHSH, CDR2 LQKENI. Study-wide results and caveats: Made up of several highly homologous variants, a TCR beta motif appeared characteristic of ankylosing spondylitis blood.

As concerns this clonotype: Its antigen remains unidentified.

TCRdb itself ran the 5' RACE reads through MiXCR, one entry per CDR3 protein. The sample records roughly 700,000 distinct CDR3 sequences, roughly 20% being singletons. What was sequenced was blood, either unsorted or a sorted T cell fraction (not recorded which). This sequence joins TRBV18 and TRBJ1-2, with 11 bases aligning to TRBD1. The sequence came from a male donor with ankylosing spondylitis. The CDR3 here is CASSPGQGAIINYGYTF. CDR3 nucleotide sequence: TGTGCCAGCTCACCCGGACAGGGGGCGATCATTAACTATGGCTACACCTTC.